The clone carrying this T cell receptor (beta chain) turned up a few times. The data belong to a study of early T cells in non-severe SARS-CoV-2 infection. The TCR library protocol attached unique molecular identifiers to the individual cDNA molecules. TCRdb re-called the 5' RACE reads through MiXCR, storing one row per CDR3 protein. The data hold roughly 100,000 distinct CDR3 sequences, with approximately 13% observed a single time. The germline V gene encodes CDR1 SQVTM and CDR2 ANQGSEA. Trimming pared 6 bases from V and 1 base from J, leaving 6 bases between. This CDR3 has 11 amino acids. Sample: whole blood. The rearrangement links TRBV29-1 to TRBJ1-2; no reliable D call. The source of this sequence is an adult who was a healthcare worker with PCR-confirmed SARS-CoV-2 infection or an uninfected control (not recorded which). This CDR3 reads CSVRLNYGYTF. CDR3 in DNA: TGCAGCGTACGACTTAACTATGGCTACACCTTC.